This entry describes one TCR beta chain. This clone's antigen is unknown. Nothing much larger sits one base from this clone, and base qualities are not available. V loses 3 bases, J loses 5 bases, and the germline ends lie 17 bases apart. Based on the germline V gene (reference sequence), the CDR1 and CDR2 sequences are MNHEY and SMNVEV. Its CDR3 holds 15 amino acids, cysteine through phenylalanine. The entry retains the CDR3 DNA only, 45 bases that are in frame from base 1. The sample belongs to a study of blood T cell repertoires in COVID-19 (dated by TCRdb to 2020 to 2022). Turning to the overall study: Samples covering the acute and convalescent phases of COVID-19 were provided by collaborators in the United States, Italy and Spain. The prospective study material was composed of cDNA or gDNA derived from T cells, B-cell-depleted T cells, or PBMCs. Subjects who had been exposed to COVID-19, were actively infected with it, or had recovered from it provided the deeply sampled blood TCRbeta repertoires that made up the dataset. The repertoires were made available in a free public database intended to serve as a resource for research on the immune response to SARS-CoV-2. Samples came from the ongoing ImmuneRACE study (first 160 participants) plus 1,254 subjects from 6 global collaborators. Sample metadata almost always included a de-identified subject ID, COVID-19 status, age in years and sex. Where HLA class I and class II types were available, the types were taken from metadata supplied by the sample provider, not from assay-based typing.

One collaborating source in Seattle enrolled patients during active infection and followed them longitudinally through the course of disease. Whole blood was collected in K2EDTA tubes by collaborating institutions according to the institutions' own protocols. For TCRbeta analysis, collaborators shipped samples as frozen whole blood, isolated PBMCs, or DNA extracted from either of those sample types. Broader findings and caveats from the paper: Clinical and demographic metadata were provided uncurated, with the amount varying by source and participant.

TCRbeta CDR3 regions were amplified from genomic DNA by means of the immunoSEQ Assay, a bias-controlled multiplex PCR. Regarding the original processing steps: Within the assay, amplification of reference gene primers was used to estimate how many nucleated cells each sample contained. To quantify the absolute abundance of each unique TCRbeta CDR3 rearrangement, sequence reads were collapsed and filtered. For each sample, productive Simpson clonality was calculated as the square root of Simpson's diversity index across productive rearrangements. Sourced from immuneACCESS, this table was stored by TCRdb with only in-frame sequences that have V and J called. A share of the clones is absent; for the studies checked, an unresolved V gene accounts for under half, and the remainder has no known explanation. The V and J calls and the clone size are those of that table, but D and trimming were determined from the DNA. The sample table holds 150,000 to 200,000 clones, of which approximately 91% were seen once. The ten largest clones represent around 5% of the sample.

The V and J genes are TRBV27 and TRBJ2-7, with the D gene call left open. The TCR sequence derives from a man younger than 35 with COVID-19, enrolled during active disease. Sequenced material: peripheral blood. The CDR3: CASSLARGFRDEQYF. The DNA is as follows: TGTGCCAGCAGTTTGGCTAGAGGTTTTCGGGACGAGCAGTACTTC.